These T cell receptor beta chains were read from a single sample in a study of cytomegalovirus exposure and HLA in healthy donors. Here immunoSEQ multiplex PCR was the method, and the copy in TCRdb shows in-frame clones only, minus some. The sample shows around 55,000 clones, approximately 71% of them seen only once. The sequenced sample consisted of PBMCs. The receptors originated from a man aged 40-49 years in good health and CMV-seropositive. Both conserved end residues are part of each CDR3. D genes are given only for firm matches. Not all rows give a size; the values are once, few, many and, for expanded clones, a class.

TRBV7-2	TRBJ2-1	.	.	TGTGCCAGCAGCTTAGGCCCCATCGGGTGGAATGAGCAGTTCTTC	CASSLGPIGWNEQFF
TRBV27	TRBJ1-3	.	.	TGTGCCAGCAGTGTAGAACCCTCTGGAAACACCATATATTTT	CASSVEPSGNTIYF
TRBV5-6	TRBJ1-4	.	TRBD1	TGTGCCAGCAGCTTGGGGGACAGGGGATTGACAAAACTGTTTTTT	CASSLGDRGLTKLFF
TRBV29-1	TRBJ2-5	.	.	TGCAGCGTTGTTGGCCAGGGTGGTTATCAGACCCAGTACTTC	CSVVGQGGYQTQYF
TRBV5-1	TRBJ2-7	once	TRBD2	TGCGCCAGCAGCCCGACGGGGGGGAGATACGAGCAGTACTTC	CASSPTGGRYEQYF
TRBV29-1	TRBJ2-7	.	.	TGCAGCGCTGCAGACATCTACGAGCAGTACTTC	CSAADIYEQYF
TRBV5-4	TRBJ2-2	.	.	TGTGCCAGCAGCTTGTATAACACCGGGGAGCTGTTTTTT	CASSLYNTGELFF
TRBV6-5	TRBJ1-5	.	.	TGTGCCAGCAGTACAAGGGGAATCAATCAGCCCCAGCATTTT	CASSTRGINQPQHF
TRBV30	TRBJ1-1	.	.	TGTGCCTGGGGCGTTTTGACTAACACTGAAGCTTTCTTT	CAWGVLTNTEAFF
TRBV9	TRBJ2-3	.	.	TGTGCCAGCAGCGTAGCAGCGGCAAGCACAGATACGCAGTATTTT	CASSVAAASTDTQYF
TRBV29-1	TRBJ1-4	.	.	TGCAGCGTAGGGGGAGATGGAAAACTGTTTTTT	CSVGGDGKLFF
TRBV5-4	TRBJ2-7	once	.	TGTGCCAGCAGCTTGGACACCACCTACGAGCAGTACTTC	CASSLDTTYEQYF
TRBV7-3	TRBJ2-7	.	.	TGTGCCAGCAGCTTAGACCTGGGCCAGCAGTACTTC	CASSLDLGQQYF
TRBV11-1	TRBJ1-1	.	.	TGTGCCAGCAGCCACGGCGGGGGAAGATGGAACACTGAAGCTTTCTTT	CASSHGGGRWNTEAFF
TRBV6-1	TRBJ2-3	.	TRBD2	TGTGCCACCCAACGGACTAGCGGGTTCACAGATACGCAGTATTTT	CATQRTSGFTDTQYF
TRBV20-1	TRBJ1-2	.	.	TGCAGTGCTAGACAGGGATGGGGCTACACCTTC	CSARQGWGYTF
TRBV29-1	TRBJ1-2	.	TRBD1	TGCATATATGGACAGGGGGCATTTGGCTACACCTTC	CIYGQGAFGYTF
TRBV7-8	TRBJ2-7	.	.	TGTGCCAGCAGCCGCTTTCAAGAGCCCCTCTACGAGCAGTACTTC	CASSRFQEPLYEQYF
TRBV2	TRBJ2-5	once	.	TGTGCCAGCAGTCCTGACTGGGTTCAAGAGACCCAGTACTTC	CASSPDWVQETQYF
TRBV4-1	TRBJ1-5	.	.	TGCGCCAGCAGCCAAGTGAACGGGGATAGCAATCAGCCCCAGCATTTT	CASSQVNGDSNQPQHF
TRBV6-5	TRBJ2-3	.	.	TGTGCCAGCAAGCATGAATTTACTAGCACAGATACGCAGTATTTT	CASKHEFTSTDTQYF
TRBV19	TRBJ1-1	.	.	TGTGCCAGTAGTATAATGCAGGGTTCCACTGAAGCTTTCTTT	CASSIMQGSTEAFF
TRBV10-3	TRBJ2-7	.	TRBD2	TGTGCCATCAGAGGACTAGCGGGGAACGAGCAGTACTTC	CAIRGLAGNEQYF
TRBV11-2	TRBJ1-5	.	.	TGTGCCAGCAGCCCGACCTTGGGGGGTGGTCAGCCCCAGCATTTT	CASSPTLGGGQPQHF
TRBV6-1	TRBJ1-3	.	.	TGTGCCAGCAGTGACCGGGCGGCGGGGGTGCAAGGAAACACCATATATTTT	CASSDRAAGVQGNTIYF
TRBV6-5	TRBJ1-1	.	.	TGTGCCAGCAGCAGATTACAGGGACCGAATGAAGCTTTCTTT	CASSRLQGPNEAFF
TRBV7-6	TRBJ2-7	.	TRBD1	TGTGCCAGCAGCTTAGCGGGGACAGGGGTTTACGAGCAGTACTTC	CASSLAGTGVYEQYF
TRBV5-4	TRBJ2-5	.	TRBD2	TGTGCCAGCAGCTTGGGGGGGACTAGCGGGGCGTACCAAGAGACCCAGTACTTC	CASSLGGTSGAYQETQYF
TRBV19	TRBJ2-5	.	TRBD2	TGTGCCAGTAGTATAAGGACTAGCGGGGGGGGCAAAGAGACCCAGTACTTC	CASSIRTSGGGKETQYF